A selection of T cell receptor beta chains follows, all from one sample in a study of T cells in Graves' hyperthyroidism and ophthalmopathy. TCRdb processed the multiplex PCR reads anew with MiXCR; each CDR3 protein has one entry. The sample consists of about 320,000 distinct CDR3 sequences, roughly 17% of them appearing once. Sequences were obtained from blood. The receptor source for this set is a man younger than 45 with Graves' hyperthyroidism. Both conserved end residues are part of each CDR3. A D gene is named only where the DNA matches it firmly. Where a row states a size, it is once, few, many or the class of an expanded clone; other rows omit it.

- TRBD1 TRBJ2-2 TRBV29-1 TGCAGCGTCCCGAGAGTCGGGACAGGGGTGGGGAACACCGGGGAGCTGTTTTTT CSVPRVGTGVGNTGELFF
once - TRBJ1-1 TRBV18 TGTGTCAGCTCACCCGACACGAACACTGAAGCTTTCTTC CVSSPDTNTEAFF
- - TRBJ1-1 TRBV29-1 TGCAGCGTTCAGGGAAGAAACACTGAAGCTTTCTTT CSVQGRNTEAFF
- - TRBJ2-6 TRBV24-1 TGTGCCACCAGTGACGTTGCGGGGGCAGGGGCCAACGTCCTGACTTTC CATSDVAGAGANVLTF
few - TRBJ2-7 TRBV6-1 TGTGCCAGCACCCACCGGGACGCCCGGGAGCAGTACTTC CASTHRDAREQYF
few - TRBJ2-7 TRBV9 TGTGCCAGCAGCGTAGGAGCGGAGGCCTACGAGCAGTACTTC CASSVGAEAYEQYF
- - TRBJ2-6 TRBV7-2 TGTGCCAGCACCTTGAGCGGGACAGGTGGGGCCAACGTCCTGACTTTC CASTLSGTGGANVLTF
- - TRBJ1-1 TRBV3-1 TGTGCCAGCAGCCAAGGGACGGCCACTGAAGCTTTCTTT CASSQGTATEAFF
many TRBD1 TRBJ2-5 TRBV6-1 TGTGCCGGGAGGACAGGGACTCAAGAGACCCAGTACTTC CAGRTGTQETQYF
many - TRBJ2-7 TRBV20-1 TGCAGTGCCCTGCGTGGCCCTAGTTCTGGGGAGCAGTACTTC CSALRGPSSGEQYF
many TRBD2 TRBJ2-1 TRBV11-3 TGTGCCAGCAGCTCGCGACTAGCGGGAGGTATCAATGAGCAGTTCTTC CASSSRLAGGINEQFF
many TRBD2 TRBJ2-1 TRBV28 TGTGCCAGCAGTTGGTTTGTGGGAGGGCCCCCGGGTGAGCAGTTCTTC CASSWFVGGPPGEQFF
many - TRBJ1-4 TRBV28 TGTGCCAGCATTGGGGCCGCAACTAATGAAAAACTGTTTTTT CASIGAATNEKLFF
many - TRBJ2-1 TRBV2 TGTGCCAGCAGTGAAGAGGGGGGGAGTGAGCAGTTCTTC CASSEEGGSEQFF
once - TRBJ1-3 TRBV5-6 TGTGCCAGCAGACCCCTGTCTGGAAACACCATATATTTT CASRPLSGNTIYF
many TRBD2 TRBJ2-1 TRBV18 TGTGCCAGCCGTCTGGGTGCGGGAGCAGTAAATGAGCAGTTCTTC CASRLGAGAVNEQFF
- TRBD1 TRBJ1-2 TRBV7-8 TGTGCCAGCAGCTTGACAGGGGGCCTGGGGGAGGAAGGCTACACCTTC CASSLTGGLGEEGYTF
- TRBD1 TRBJ2-3 TRBV5-6 TGTGCCAGCAGCTTACTGGGACAGGGGACCCAAGATACGCAGTATTTT CASSLLGQGTQDTQYF
many - TRBJ2-7 TRBV5-4 TGTGCCAGCAGCTTGGCCGGGTCAGGGGCCCTGAACGAGCAGTACTTC CASSLAGSGALNEQYF
few - TRBJ2-1 TRBV20-1 TGCAGTGCTAGTATTAGGGACTCCCCCAATGAGCAGTTCTTC CSASIRDSPNEQFF
few - TRBJ2-4 TRBV28 TGTGCCAGCATCAACGGGGACATTCAGTACTTC CASINGDIQYF
many - TRBJ1-2 TRBV10-3 TGTGCCACGGTCCGGGACGTTGGTCATGGCTACACCTTC CATVRDVGHGYTF
many - TRBJ2-5 TRBV2 TGTGCCAGCAGTGACAGACAAGCCCGGACCCAGTACTTC CASSDRQARTQYF
many - TRBJ1-5 TRBV5-5 TGTGCCAGCAGCGTGAATGGTCCCCCTTCCCAGCATTTT CASSVNGPPSQHF
once - TRBJ1-1 TRBV19 TGTGCCAGTGGTATCTTTGGGGGAACGACTGAAGCTTTCTTT CASGIFGGTTEAFF
many - TRBJ2-7 TRBV28 TGTGCCAGCAGTTTAGGGTCCTACGAGCAGTACTTC CASSLGSYEQYF
many TRBD1 TRBJ2-5 TRBV5-1 TGCGCCAGCACAAGGGACGGACAGGGGAGTCAAGAGACCCAGTACTTC CASTRDGQGSQETQYF
many - TRBJ1-5 TRBV15 TGTGCCACCAGCAGAGCGAGTGCCCAGCCCCAGCATTTT CATSRASAQPQHF
- - TRBJ2-6 TRBV24-1 TGTGCCACCAGTGGACAGGATTACTCTGGGGCCAACGTCCTGACTTTC CATSGQDYSGANVLTF
many TRBD1 TRBJ2-3 TRBV24-1 TGTGCCACCAGTGATCCGGGACAGGGGACAGATACGCAGTATTTT CATSDPGQGTDTQYF
- - TRBJ1-5 TRBV30 TGTGCCTGGAGGGCGCTCACCCCAACCTCTAATCAGCCCCAGCATTTT CAWRALTPTSNQPQHF
- TRBD1 TRBJ1-5 TRBV6-1 TGTGCCAGCAGTTTTTTACAGGGGGCAAAACCCGGCCAGCCCCAGCATTTT CASSFLQGAKPGQPQHF
- TRBD1 TRBJ1-6 TRBV19 TGTGCCAGTAGTATTGAAACAGGGGGTTTTTCACCCCTCCACTTT CASSIETGGFSPLHF
many - TRBJ2-3 TRBV5-1 TGCGCCAGCAGACCAGGAGTCCGAGATACGCAGTATTTT CASRPGVRDTQYF
few TRBD2 TRBJ2-4 TRBV7-2 TGTGCCAGCAGCAAGTCCCGTGGGGCTAGCGGGAGGGGCGTCAACATTCAGTACTTC CASSKSRGASGRGVNIQYF
many - TRBJ2-7 TRBV6-1 TGTGCCAGCAGACGGGCGTCACAGGCCAGCTCCTACGAGCAGTACTTC CASRRASQASSYEQYF
many - TRBJ1-1 TRBV27 TGTGCCAGCAGTGACCCCTTGACAGGGAACACTGAAGCTTTCTTT CASSDPLTGNTEAFF
many - TRBJ1-1 TRBV2 TGTGCCAGCAGGCGATTACCGGACACTGAAGCTTTCTTT CASRRLPDTEAFF
many - TRBJ1-1 TRBV28 TGTGCCAGCAGTCCACAGGCGGTAATGAACACTGAAGCTTTCTTT CASSPQAVMNTEAFF
- TRBD2 TRBJ2-5 TRBV5-1 TGCGCCAGCAGCCCTACTAGCGGGTACCAAGAGACCCAGTACTTC CASSPTSGYQETQYF
few TRBD1 TRBJ2-7 TRBV18 TGTGCCAGCTCATCTACGGACAGGGGAGAGCAGTACTTC CASSSTDRGEQYF
many - TRBJ2-1 TRBV30 TGTGCCTGGAAACAGAGCGGGGAGCAGTTCTTC CAWKQSGEQFF
few TRBD2 TRBJ2-5 TRBV5-1 TGCGCCAGCAGCTTGGGTCTAGCGGCGTACCAAGAGACCCAGTACTTC CASSLGLAAYQETQYF
many - TRBJ2-7 TRBV2 TGTGCCAGCAGTGAGCAGCCATACGAGCAGTACTTC CASSEQPYEQYF
- - TRBJ1-4 TRBV9 TGTGCCAGCAGTCCCAGTGGGACCAGTAATGAAAAACTGTTTTTT CASSPSGTSNEKLFF
many TRBD1 TRBJ2-7 TRBV7-9 TGTGCCAGTCGACAGGGGACCTACGAGCAGTACTTC CASRQGTYEQYF
many - TRBJ1-1 TRBV18 TGTGCCAGCTCACCAGGGGGGGCCAACACTGAAGCTTTCTTT CASSPGGANTEAFF
many - TRBJ1-5 TRBV30 TGTGCCTGGAGGTCCCAGGGTAGTATTTTACAGCCCCAGCATTTT CAWRSQGSILQPQHF
many TRBD2 TRBJ2-5 TRBV2 TGTGCCAGCAGTGAAGTGCCAGGGTGGGGGGGGACCCAGTACTTC CASSEVPGWGGTQYF
many - TRBJ2-1 TRBV5-1 TGCGCCAGCAGCCCACGACCCTACAATGAGCAGTTCTTC CASSPRPYNEQFF
- - TRBJ1-5 TRBV28 TGTGCCAGCAGTTTATGGGGGGAAGAGGAACAGCCCCAGCATTTT CASSLWGEEEQPQHF
- - TRBJ2-2 TRBV12-3/TRBV12-4 TGTGCCAGCGGCACAGAGTGGACCGGGGAGCTGTTTTTT CASGTEWTGELFF
- - TRBJ1-5 TRBV6-2/TRBV6-3 TGTGCCAGCGAACAGAATAGCAATCAGCCCCAGCATTTT CASEQNSNQPQHF
many - TRBJ2-1 TRBV20-1 TGCAGTGCTCCTGCGACCTACAATGAGCAGTTCTTC CSAPATYNEQFF
few - TRBJ1-1 TRBV5-5 TGTGCCAGCAGCTTAGGGGTTATGAACACTGAAGCTTTCTTT CASSLGVMNTEAFF
many - TRBJ2-7 TRBV3-1 TGTGCCAGCAGCGGGGGATGGGACTACGAGCAGTACTTC CASSGGWDYEQYF
many - TRBJ1-2 TRBV2 TGTGCCAGCAGTGAGAACCCCGGGGAGGGCTACACCTTC CASSENPGEGYTF
many - TRBJ1-1 TRBV4-2 TGTGCCAGCAGCCAAGATCATGGCACTGAAGCTTTCTTT CASSQDHGTEAFF
many TRBD1 TRBJ1-6 TRBV6-1 TGTGCCAGCAGCAGACAGGGGGCGAATTCACCCCTCCACTTT CASSRQGANSPLHF
- - TRBJ2-7 TRBV2 TGTGCCAGCAGTGAAGGTCCCTACGAGCAGTACTTC CASSEGPYEQYF